Given below is one T cell receptor (beta chain) in context. Only in-frame clones appear in the TCRdb table, and some are missing; sequencing was by immunoSEQ multiplex PCR. The sample has 120,000 or so clones; roughly 87% are singletons. Germline loops: CDR1 SGHAT, CDR2 FQNNGV. The CDR3 extends over 18 amino acids. V lost 3 bases and J 0 bases, leaving 15 bases between the germline ends. The data stem from a study of blood T cell repertoires in COVID-19. Input material: peripheral blood. This TCR came from a woman older than 75 with acute or convalescent COVID-19. The chain uses TRBV11-2 and TRBJ1-6; TRBD1 is a possible D gene (6 bases). The CDR3 DNA reads as TGTGCCAGCAGCTTCCGTGCAGGGGCCAGCTCCTATAATTCACCCCTCCACTTT. It codes for CASSFRAGASSYNSPLHF.